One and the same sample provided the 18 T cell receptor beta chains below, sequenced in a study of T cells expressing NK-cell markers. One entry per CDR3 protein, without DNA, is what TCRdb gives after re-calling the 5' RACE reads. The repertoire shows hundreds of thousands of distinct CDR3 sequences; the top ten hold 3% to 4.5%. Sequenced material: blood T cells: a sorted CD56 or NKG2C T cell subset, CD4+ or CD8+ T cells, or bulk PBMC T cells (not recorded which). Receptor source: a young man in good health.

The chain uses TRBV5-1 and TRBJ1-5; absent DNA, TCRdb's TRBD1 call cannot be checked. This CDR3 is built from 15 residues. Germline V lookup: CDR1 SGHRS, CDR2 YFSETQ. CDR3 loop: CASSLGQGKDQPQHF.

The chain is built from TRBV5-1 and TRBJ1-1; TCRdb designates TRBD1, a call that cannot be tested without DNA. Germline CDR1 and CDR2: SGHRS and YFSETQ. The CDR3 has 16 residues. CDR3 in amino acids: CASSPAGDRGGTEAFF.

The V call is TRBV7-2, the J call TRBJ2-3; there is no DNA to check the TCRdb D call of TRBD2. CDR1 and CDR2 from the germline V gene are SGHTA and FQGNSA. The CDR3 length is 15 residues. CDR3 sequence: CASTNVAGGGDTQYF.

CDR3 residues: CASSLGAGGPQETQYF. The chain is built from TRBV11-2 and TRBJ2-5; TCRdb picks TRBD2, but there is no DNA to check that call. The CDR3 is 16 residues long. Germline V CDR1 and CDR2: SGHAT, FQNNGV.

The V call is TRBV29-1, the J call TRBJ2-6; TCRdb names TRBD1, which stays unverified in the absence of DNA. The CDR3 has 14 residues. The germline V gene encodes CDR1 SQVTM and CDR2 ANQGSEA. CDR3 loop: CSIRANSGANVLTF.

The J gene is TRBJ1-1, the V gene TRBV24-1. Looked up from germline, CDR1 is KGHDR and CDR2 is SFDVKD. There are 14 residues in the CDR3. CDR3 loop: CATSDSQVNTEAFF.

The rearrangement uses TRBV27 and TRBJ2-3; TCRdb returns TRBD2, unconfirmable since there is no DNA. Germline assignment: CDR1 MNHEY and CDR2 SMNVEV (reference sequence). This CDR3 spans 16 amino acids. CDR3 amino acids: CASSFLVDTRTDTQYF.

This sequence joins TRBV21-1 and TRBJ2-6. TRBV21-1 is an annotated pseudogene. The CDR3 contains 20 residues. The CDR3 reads CASSKLTSGQRDSGANVLTF.

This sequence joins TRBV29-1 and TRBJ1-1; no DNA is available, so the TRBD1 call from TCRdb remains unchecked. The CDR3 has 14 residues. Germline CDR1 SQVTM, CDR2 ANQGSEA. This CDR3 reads CSVKTGGQRTEAFF.

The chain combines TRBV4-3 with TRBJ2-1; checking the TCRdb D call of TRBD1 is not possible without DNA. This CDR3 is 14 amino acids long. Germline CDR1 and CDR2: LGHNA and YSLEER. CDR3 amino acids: CASSQGAGLNEQFF.

CDR3 sequence reads: CASSFGGLNTEAFF. The V call is TRBV5-1, the J call TRBJ1-1; TCRdb returns TRBD1, unconfirmable since there is no DNA. Per germline, CDR1 SGHRS and CDR2 YFSETQ. The CDR3 length is 14 residues.

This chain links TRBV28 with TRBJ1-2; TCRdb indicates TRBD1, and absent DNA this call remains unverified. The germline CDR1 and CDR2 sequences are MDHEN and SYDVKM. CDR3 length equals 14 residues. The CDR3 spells CASSFPQGLYGYTF.

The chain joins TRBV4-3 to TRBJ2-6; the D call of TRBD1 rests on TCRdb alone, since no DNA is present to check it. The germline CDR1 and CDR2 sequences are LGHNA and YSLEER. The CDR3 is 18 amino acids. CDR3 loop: CASSHLHRVGSGANVLTF.

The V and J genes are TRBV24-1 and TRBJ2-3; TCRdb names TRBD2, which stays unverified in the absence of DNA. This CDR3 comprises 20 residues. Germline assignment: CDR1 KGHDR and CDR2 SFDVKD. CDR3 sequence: CATSDPGLAGGDWGTDTQYF.

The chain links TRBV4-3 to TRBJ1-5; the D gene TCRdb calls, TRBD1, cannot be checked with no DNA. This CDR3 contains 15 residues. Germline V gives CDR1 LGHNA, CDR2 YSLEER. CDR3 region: CASSRWRGHNQPQHF.

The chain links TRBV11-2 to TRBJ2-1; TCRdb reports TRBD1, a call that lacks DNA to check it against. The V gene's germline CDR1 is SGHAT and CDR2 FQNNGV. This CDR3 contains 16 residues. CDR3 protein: CASSSRTGLSYNEQFF.

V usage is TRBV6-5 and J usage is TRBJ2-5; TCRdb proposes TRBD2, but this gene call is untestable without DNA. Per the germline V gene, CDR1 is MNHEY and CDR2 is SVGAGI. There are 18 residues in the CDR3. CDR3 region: CASSYSNPSGEYQETQYF.

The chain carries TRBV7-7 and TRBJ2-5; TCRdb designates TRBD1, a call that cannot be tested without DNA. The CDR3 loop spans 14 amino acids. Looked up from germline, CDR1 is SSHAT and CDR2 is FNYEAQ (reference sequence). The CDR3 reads CASSPQGTGETQYF.